Following are 25 T cell receptor beta chains from one sample sequenced in a study of T cell responses to AZD1222 COVID-19 vaccine. Some clones are missing from TCRdb's copy, which holds only in-frame ones; the method was immunoSEQ multiplex PCR. The sample yields just under 80,000 clones, 80% to 95% seen once. Sequences were derived from peripheral blood, sampled 28 days after the second AZD1222 dose. These receptors all come from an adult who received the AZD1222 COVID-19 vaccine.

The chain joins TRBV20-1 to TRBJ1-2; D call uncertain. The CDR3 has 11 amino acids. The germline CDR1 and CDR2 sequences are DFQATT and SNEGSKA (reference sequence). The V end lost 7 bases, the J end lost 1 base, and 7 bases lay between the germline ends. Written as DNA, the CDR3 is TGCAGTGTACAGCATAACTATGGCTACACCTTC. As protein: CSVQHNYGYTF.

This rearrangement joins TRBV7-2 to TRBJ2-7; TRBD1 matches at 9 bases. V lost 0 bases and J lost 3; bases outside the gene matches: 3. This CDR3 has 15 residues. CDR1 is SGHTA, CDR2 FQGNSA, per germline. DNA of the CDR3: TGTGCCAGCAGCTTAGCGGTGGGACAGGGCTACGAGCAGTACTTC. Amino acids: CASSLAVGQGYEQYF.

The V call is TRBV7-6, the J call TRBJ1-1; TRBD1 aligns across 8 bases. In germline, CDR1 is SGHVS, CDR2 FNYEAQ. This CDR3 contains 15 residues. Germline trimming cut 1 base from V and 5 bases from J; bases unmatched to any gene: 6. CDR3 region: CASSLEAGGGTEAFF. The CDR3 bases are TGTGCCAGCAGCTTAGAGGCAGGGGGCGGGACTGAAGCTTTCTTT.

This chain connects TRBV4-1 to TRBJ2-3, with a possible D match to TRBD1 (6 bases). V was clipped by 8 bases and J by 6 bases, with 24 bases between them. This CDR3 has 16 residues. CDR1 is MGHRA, CDR2 YSYEKL, per germline. The CDR3, as DNA: TGCGCCAGCCGAAAAGGGCCAGGGGATTTCAAGGATACGCAGTATTTT. It encodes CASRKGPGDFKDTQYF.

This chain connects TRBV7-9 to TRBJ1-6, with D perhaps matching TRBD1 (6 bases). The CDR3 contains 13 residues. Trimming shortened V by 5 bases and J by 7 bases, and 9 bases separated the two germline ends. Germline V gene lookup returns CDR1 SEHNR and CDR2 FQNEAQ (reference sequence). In nucleotides, the CDR3 is TGTGCCAGCAGCCCCCAGGGGAATTCACCCCTCCACTTT. It is translated as CASSPQGNSPLHF. Full variable domain (outside the CDR3, taken from reference TRBV7-9 and TRBJ1-6): DTGVSQNPRHKITKRGQNVTFRCDPISEHNRLYWYRQTLGQGPEFLTYFQNEAQLEKSRLLSDRFSAERPKGSFSTLEIQRTEQGDSAMYLCASSPQGNSPLHFGNGTRLTVT.

The chain is built from TRBV3-1 (or the pseudogene TRBV3-2) and TRBJ2-5; TRBD2 matches 8 bases. V trimming: 4 bases; J trimming: 6 bases; junction bases outside the gene matches: 10. CDR1 and CDR2 (germline): LGHDT, YNNKEL (reference sequence). The length of the CDR3 is 15 residues. In DNA, the CDR3 is TGTGCCAGCAGCCTTGACGGGAGGGAGGTAAAGACCCAGTACTTC. Amino acids: CASSLDGREVKTQYF.

This sequence joins TRBV19 and TRBJ1-5, with D perhaps TRBD1 (5 bases). Germline lookup yields CDR1 LNHDA and CDR2 SQIVND (reference sequence). This CDR3 is 16 amino acids long. Trimming stripped 4 bases from V and 5 bases from J, with 18 bases between. CDR3 DNA sequence: TGTGCCAGTAGTAAAACCCCACGGGGGAATCATCAGCCCCAGCATTTT. Protein sequence: CASSKTPRGNHQPQHF.

The chain has TRBV7-8 and TRBJ1-2; 9 nucleotides line up with TRBD1. Germline-derived CDR1 and CDR2 are SGHVS and FQNEAQ. The ends lost 5 bases at V and 2 bases at J; junction bases unmatched: 3. This CDR3 is built from 14 residues. The CDR3 DNA follows: TGTGCCAGCAGCCCGACAGGGGGAAACTATGGCTACACCTTC. Its translation is CASSPTGGNYGYTF.

V gene TRBV27 combines with J gene TRBJ1-2, with TRBD1 matching 7 bases. The V gene end was trimmed by 1 base and the J gene end by 6 bases; junction bases not matched to a gene: 8. The CDR3 consists of 15 residues. Germline values: CDR1 MNHEY, CDR2 SMNVEV (reference sequence). CDR3 region: CASSLYGQEGDGYTF. DNA for the CDR3: TGTGCCAGCAGTTTATACGGACAGGAAGGAGATGGCTACACCTTC.

For the CDR3, the DNA is TGTGCCAGCAGCCACTCCGGACTAGCGGATTACAATGAGCAGTTCTTC. Translating it yields CASSHSGLADYNEQFF. V and J are TRBV9 and TRBJ2-1; 10 nucleotides match TRBD2. The V and J ends lost 4 bases and 4 bases, in that order; junction bases with no gene match: 8. The CDR3 loop spans 16 amino acids. CDR1 and CDR2 (germline): SGDLS, YYNGEE.

The chain joins TRBV7-2 to TRBJ2-1, with 16 nucleotides matching TRBD2. This CDR3 comprises 17 residues. Germline V gene lookup returns CDR1 SGHTA and CDR2 FQGNSA. With 6 bases clipped from V and 5 bases from J, the junction kept 7 bases outside the gene matches. Written as DNA, the CDR3 is TGTGCCAGCAGACCCGGGACTAGCGGGAGGGGACACAATGAGCAGTTCTTC. Translated, it gives CASRPGTSGRGHNEQFF.

The J gene is TRBJ1-3, the V gene TRBV7-6, with D possibly TRBD1 on 6 matching bases. Germline assignment: CDR1 SGHVS and CDR2 FNYEAQ. V shed 3 bases and J shed 2 bases, with 14 bases lying between them. CDR3 size: 16 residues. The CDR3 nucleotides are TGTGCCAGCAGCTTGGACAATACAGGGACTGGAAACACCATATATTTT. Protein: CASSLDNTGTGNTIYF.

The V gene is TRBV5-1, the J gene TRBJ1-5, with TRBD1 as a possible D gene (5 bases). Germline values: CDR1 SGHRS, CDR2 YFSETQ. The CDR3 has 13 amino acids. Trimming stripped 4 bases from V and 5 bases from J, with 10 bases between. The CDR3 sequence is CASSEQVDQPQHF. For the CDR3, the DNA is TGCGCCAGCAGCGAACAGGTTGATCAGCCCCAGCATTTT.

V gene TRBV11-2 combines with J gene TRBJ2-1, with 8 bases identical to TRBD2. The V and J ends lost 5 bases and 7 bases, in that order; junction bases with no gene match: 13. The CDR3 loop spans 16 amino acids. Germline loops: CDR1 SGHAT, CDR2 FQNNGV. CDR3 nucleotide sequence: TGTGCCAGCAGCCCCCCAGGTACCGGGAGGGCAAATGAGCAGTTCTTC. Translating it yields CASSPPGTGRANEQFF.

The chain links TRBV18 to TRBJ2-7; D is undetermined. CDR3 size: 14 residues. In germline, CDR1 is KGHSH, CDR2 LQKENI. The V and J ends lost 2 bases and 2 bases respectively, with 10 bases between them. CDR3 sequence: CASSPELSTYEQYF. The CDR3 DNA is TGTGCCAGCTCACCAGAACTCAGTACCTACGAGCAGTACTTC.

The V call is TRBV14, the J call TRBJ1-2; the match to TRBD1 covers 7 bases. The CDR3 runs to 14 residues. The germline V gene has CDR1 SGHDN and CDR2 FVKESK. The trim removed 5 bases at V and 8 bases at J, leaving 11 bases unmatched. The CDR3 here is CASSIGQVGLGYTF. For the CDR3, the DNA is TGTGCCAGCAGCATCGGACAGGTTGGACTGGGCTACACCTTC.

The V call is TRBV2, the J call TRBJ1-5; D unresolved. The CDR3 has 13 amino acids. Germline V gene lookup returns CDR1 SNHLY and CDR2 FYNNEI. The germline V and J ends were trimmed by 8 bases and 4 bases, with 12 bases remaining between them. The CDR3 is CASLGERNQPQHF. Here the CDR3 DNA reads TGTGCCAGCCTTGGGGAGCGGAATCAGCCCCAGCATTTT.

The gene calls are TRBV19 and TRBJ1-3; 8 bases map to TRBD1. The CDR3 contains 17 residues. The germline gives CDR1 LNHDA, CDR2 SQIVND (reference sequence). The V segment lost 6 bases and the J segment 4 bases; nucleotides outside the gene matches: 14. This chain's CDR3 is CASRPDRARTGGNTIYF. The CDR3 coding sequence is TGTGCCAGTAGACCGGACAGGGCGCGCACGGGAGGAAACACCATATATTTT.

The V and J genes are TRBV19 and TRBJ2-7, with D unclear. V was clipped by 6 bases and J by 3 bases, with 15 bases between them. The CDR3 loop spans 14 amino acids. Germline-derived CDR1 and CDR2 are LNHDA and SQIVND (reference sequence). CDR3 bases: TGTGCCAGTAGGACCGCAGGCAGGAGCTACGAGCAGTACTTC. This encodes CASRTAGRSYEQYF.

The chain couples TRBV5-1 to TRBJ1-1, with no clear D. Looked up from germline, CDR1 is SGHRS and CDR2 is YFSETQ. The CDR3 contains 12 residues. V lost 0 bases and J 4 bases, leaving 4 bases between the germline ends. CDR3 coding DNA: TGCGCCAGCAGCTTGGAGGGCACTGAAGCTTTCTTT. Its protein is CASSLEGTEAFF.

The V and J genes are TRBV7-2 and TRBJ2-2; weak D call: TRBD2 (5 bases). Trimming removed 6 bases at V and 5 bases at J, with 16 bases between. The CDR3 extends over 15 amino acids. The germline V gene has CDR1 SGHTA and CDR2 FQGNSA. The CDR3 nucleotides are TGTGCCAGCAGTAACGGGATGGTTCGTACCGGGGAGCTGTTTTTT. This sequence encodes CASSNGMVRTGELFF.

The J gene is TRBJ1-3, the V gene TRBV30; TRBD1 might be the D (6 bases). The V gene's germline CDR1 is GTSNPN and CDR2 SVGIG (reference sequence). V shed 2 bases and J shed 4 bases, with 12 bases lying between them. This CDR3 is 14 amino acids long. Written as DNA, the CDR3 is TGTGCCTGGAGTCCAGGGGCGCGGGGAAACACCATATATTTT. This codes for CAWSPGARGNTIYF.

This clone was recorded once. This rearrangement joins TRBV18 to TRBJ1-1; no definite D call. CDR3 length: 16 residues. CDR1 is KGHSH, CDR2 LQKENI, per germline. Trimming took 1 base from V and 5 from J, leaving 17 bases between them. For the CDR3, the DNA is TGTGCCAGCTCACCACTTCGACCCAACGGCGGTACTGAAGCTTTCTTT. It is translated as CASSPLRPNGGTEAFF.

This clone came up once. The chain combines TRBV4-1 with TRBJ1-4; 9 positions agree with TRBD1. J gave up 5 bases and V 1 base, and 5 bases lay outside the gene matches. Per germline, CDR1 MGHRA and CDR2 YSYEKL. CDR3 length: 16 residues. CDR3 sequence: CASSQGDRGGNEKLFF. CDR3 coding DNA: TGCGCCAGCAGCCAAGGAGACAGGGGGGGGAATGAAAAACTGTTTTTT.

The gene calls are TRBV6-6 and TRBJ1-3; 10 positions agree with TRBD1. The CDR3 totals 15 residues. Germline assignment: CDR1 MNHNY and CDR2 SVGAGI (reference sequence). Germline trimming cut 4 bases from V and 2 bases from J; bases unmatched to any gene: 2. CDR3 nucleotide sequence: TGTGCCAGCAGTTCCGGGACAGGGGCTGGAAACACCATATATTTT. As protein: CASSSGTGAGNTIYF.